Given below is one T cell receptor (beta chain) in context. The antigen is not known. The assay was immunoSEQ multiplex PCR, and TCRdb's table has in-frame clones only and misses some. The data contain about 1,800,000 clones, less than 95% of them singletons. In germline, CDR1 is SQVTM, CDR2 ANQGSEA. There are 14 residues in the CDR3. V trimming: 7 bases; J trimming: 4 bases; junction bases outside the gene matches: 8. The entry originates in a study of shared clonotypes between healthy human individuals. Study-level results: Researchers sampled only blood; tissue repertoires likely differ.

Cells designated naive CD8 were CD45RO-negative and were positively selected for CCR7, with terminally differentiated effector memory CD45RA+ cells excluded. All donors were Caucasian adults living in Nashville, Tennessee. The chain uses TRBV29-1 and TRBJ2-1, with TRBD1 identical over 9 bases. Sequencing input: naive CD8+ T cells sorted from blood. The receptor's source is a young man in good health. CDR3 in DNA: TGCAGCGCGTCGACAGGGGGAGGTTACAATGAGCAGTTCTTC. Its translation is CSASTGGGYNEQFF.